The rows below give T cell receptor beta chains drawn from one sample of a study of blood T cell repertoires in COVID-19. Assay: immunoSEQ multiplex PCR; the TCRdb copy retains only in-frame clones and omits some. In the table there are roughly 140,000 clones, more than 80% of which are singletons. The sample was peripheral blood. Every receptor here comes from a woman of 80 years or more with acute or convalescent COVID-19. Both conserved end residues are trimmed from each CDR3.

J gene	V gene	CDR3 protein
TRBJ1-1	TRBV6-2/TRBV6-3	ASSYITGGTEAF
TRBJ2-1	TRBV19	ASSGPYPGVAGAYNEQF
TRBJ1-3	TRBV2	ASSDDRIGNTIY
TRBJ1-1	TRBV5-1	ASSSQGVGTEAF
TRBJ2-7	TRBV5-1	ASREQAYEQY
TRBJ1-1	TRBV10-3	AIRIPGQGLNTEAF
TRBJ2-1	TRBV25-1	ASSELGRTTTSNEQF
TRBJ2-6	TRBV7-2	ASSQRQGGVAGANVLT
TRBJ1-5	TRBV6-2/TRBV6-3	ASSPGQGVGQPQH
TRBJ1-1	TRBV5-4	ASSPDTRNTEAF
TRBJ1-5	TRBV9	ASSDRGAQPQH
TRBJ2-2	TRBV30	AWSGYRTGIVLGWNTGELF
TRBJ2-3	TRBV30	AWSRTGGTPYTQY
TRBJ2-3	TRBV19	ASSNRGLSGGATDTQY
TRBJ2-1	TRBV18	ASSPGAGSSYNEQF
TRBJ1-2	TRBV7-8	ASSERDSFYGYT
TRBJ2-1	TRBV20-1	SASISGGAQGQF
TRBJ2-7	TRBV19	ASSQAGEGYEQY
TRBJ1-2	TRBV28	ASKTGTYGYGYT
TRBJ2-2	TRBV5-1	ASSWGPQGPTGELF
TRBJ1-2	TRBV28	ASSLLEGVGGYT
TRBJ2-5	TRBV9	ASSGDRSQDQY
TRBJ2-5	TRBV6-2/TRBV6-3	ASSTGQGTQETQY
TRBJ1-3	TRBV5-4	ASSEVNSGNTIY
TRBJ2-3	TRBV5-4	ASSWGTDTDTQY
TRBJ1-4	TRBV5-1	ASSLGDRADEKLF
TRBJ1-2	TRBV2	ASSELQQNYGYT
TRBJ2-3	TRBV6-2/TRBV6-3	ASSSRLHTQY
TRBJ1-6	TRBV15	ATSRTVNNSPLH
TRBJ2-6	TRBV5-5	ASSLLRSGANVLT
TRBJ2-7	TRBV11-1	ASSAGTGYEQY
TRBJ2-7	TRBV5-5	ASSRQAHYEQY
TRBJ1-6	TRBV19	ASSPRNRGGHLNSPLH
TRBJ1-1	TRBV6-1	ASSEAKVVRGTEAF
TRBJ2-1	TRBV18	ASATSTGVNEQF
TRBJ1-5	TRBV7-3	ASSLTSDQPQH
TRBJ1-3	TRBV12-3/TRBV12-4	ASTLLGNTIY
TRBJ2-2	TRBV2	ASSLSNTGELF
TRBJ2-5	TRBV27	ASRRGGVYQETQY
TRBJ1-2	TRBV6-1	ASSEARAVYGYT
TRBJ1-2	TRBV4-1	ASSQEIEVLGYT